This TCR beta chain was captured by sequencing in a study of CD8+ T cells in alopecia areata. Study summary: Tofacitinib ran 6 to 18 months, followed by 6 months off drug.

Sequencing used cDNA as its template, made by extracting RNA and reverse transcribing it. The data were produced by immunoSEQ multiplex PCR, yet TCRdb's version contains in-frame clones alone and is incomplete. This table holds hundreds of thousands of clones, 67% found once. Germline loops: CDR1 SQVTM, CDR2 ANQGSEA. V shed 6 bases, J shed 6 bases, and the junction held 2 bases outside the gene matches. The CDR3 runs 12 residues. Researchers gathered lesional scalp punch biopsies and peripheral blood from patients with alopecia areata. The TCR sequence derives from a human donor with alopecia areata. The chain recombines TRBV29-1 with TRBJ2-5; 12 nucleotides agree with TRBD1. Sequencing was performed on CD4+ T cells sorted from blood, taken at week 0. CDR3 bases: TGCAGCGTGGGACAGGGGGCGAAGACCCAGTACTTC. Translation: CSVGQGAKTQYF.